This T cell receptor (beta chain) originates from a study of graft-versus-host responses after intestinal transplantation. Study details: Every one of the recipients received anti-thymocyte globulin induction and afterwards took tacrolimus and steroids for roughly 3 years.

Concerning this clone itself: The antigen remains unidentified.

Whole-study results and caveats: Some GvH clones were seen earlier in gut or blood, suggesting intestinal origin. Early post-transplant declines in HvG were associated with peak levels of circulating GvH clones. Where graft-donor T cell macrochimerism was present, patients had high graft-versus-host to host-versus-graft clonal ratios in allografts.

In germline, CDR1 is MNHEY, CDR2 SMNVEV (reference sequence). V gave up 6 bases and J gave up 5 bases, with 10 bases separating them. This CDR3 has 12 residues. Assay: immunoSEQ multiplex PCR; the TCRdb copy retains only in-frame clones and omits some. The data hold about 97,000 clones, with more than 80% observed a single time. This TCR was sampled from a human patient who received an intestinal transplant, so some T cells may come from the graft donor. This chain joins TRBV27 and TRBJ1-2; D remains unclear. Sequenced here: PBMCs, sampled approximately 470 days after intestinal transplant. The CDR3 loop is CASRGELYGYTF. The DNA of the CDR3 is TGTGCCAGCAGGGGAGAACTATATGGCTACACCTTC.